Listed below are T cell receptor beta chains from one sample, sequenced in a study of early T cells in non-severe SARS-CoV-2 infection. One entry per CDR3 protein, called by TCRdb with MiXCR from the 5' RACE reads. The sample has fewer than 65,000 distinct CDR3 sequences, roughly an eighth seen once. The sample was whole blood. The receptor set was obtained from an adult who was a healthcare worker with PCR-confirmed SARS-CoV-2 infection or an uninfected control (not recorded which). Both conserved end residues are part of each CDR3. Each record gives: CDR3 protein, CDR3 DNA, clone size, V gene, J gene, D gene. The D gene is left open where the match is weak. Not all rows give a size; the values are once, few, many and, for expanded clones, a class.

CDR3aa: CSAGTSNQPQHF; CDR3nt: TGCAGTGCAGGGACAAGCAATCAGCCCCAGCATTTT; abundance: -; v_gene: TRBV20-1; j_gene: TRBJ1-5; d_gene: -
CDR3aa: CSAYDRGNSPLHF; CDR3nt: TGCAGTGCTTACGACAGAGGCAATTCACCCCTCCACTTT; abundance: -; v_gene: TRBV20-1; j_gene: TRBJ1-6; d_gene: -
CDR3aa: CASSQELAVYTGELFF; CDR3nt: TGCGCCAGCAGCCAAGAACTAGCGGTTTACACCGGGGAGCTGTTTTTT; abundance: few; v_gene: TRBV4-3; j_gene: TRBJ2-2; d_gene: TRBD2
CDR3aa: CASSKLPGQVDF; CDR3nt: TGTGCCAGTAGTAAGCTTCCGGGACAGGTGGATTTT; abundance: -; v_gene: TRBV19; j_gene: TRBJ1-5; d_gene: TRBD1
CDR3aa: CASSQAARTSRNTQYF; CDR3nt: TGTGCCAGCAGCCAAGCAGCGCGGACCTCTAGAAATACGCAGTATTTT; abundance: -; v_gene: TRBV3-1; j_gene: TRBJ2-3; d_gene: -
CDR3aa: CASSSGQPQHF; CDR3nt: TGTGCCAGTAGTTCCGGACAGCCCCAGCATTTT; abundance: -; v_gene: TRBV19; j_gene: TRBJ1-5; d_gene: -
CDR3aa: CASSLGQGASRGYTF; CDR3nt: TGTGCCAGCAGCTTGGGACAGGGGGCATCGCGCGGCTACACCTTC; abundance: -; v_gene: TRBV5-4; j_gene: TRBJ1-2; d_gene: TRBD1
CDR3aa: CASSPLAGGQETQYF; CDR3nt: TGTGCCAGCTCACCACTCGCGGGGGGACAAGAGACCCAGTACTTC; abundance: many; v_gene: TRBV18; j_gene: TRBJ2-5; d_gene: TRBD2
CDR3aa: CAPNKDLGNEQFF; CDR3nt: TGTGCCCCCAACAAGGATTTGGGTAATGAGCAGTTCTTC; abundance: many; v_gene: TRBV2; j_gene: TRBJ2-1; d_gene: -
CDR3aa: CASSGQGHEQFF; CDR3nt: TGCGCCAGCAGCGGACAGGGCCATGAGCAGTTCTTC; abundance: -; v_gene: TRBV10-2; j_gene: TRBJ2-1; d_gene: TRBD1
CDR3aa: CSAAPPDRGHTEAFF; CDR3nt: TGCAGTGCTGCCCCCCCGGACAGGGGTCACACTGAAGCTTTCTTT; abundance: few; v_gene: TRBV20-1; j_gene: TRBJ1-1; d_gene: TRBD1
CDR3aa: CASSQVSQGGVQFF; CDR3nt: TGTGCCAGCAGCCAAGTCTCGCAGGGTGGGGTGCAGTTCTTC; abundance: few; v_gene: TRBV3-1; j_gene: TRBJ2-1; d_gene: -
CDR3aa: CSARDEGNYGYTF; CDR3nt: TGCAGTGCTAGAGATGAGGGAAACTATGGCTACACCTTC; abundance: few; v_gene: TRBV20-1; j_gene: TRBJ1-2; d_gene: -
CDR3aa: CASSNRQPYEQYF; CDR3nt: TGTGCCAGCAGTAACCGACAGCCATACGAGCAGTACTTC; abundance: many; v_gene: TRBV12-3/TRBV12-4; j_gene: TRBJ2-7; d_gene: -
CDR3aa: CASSLVPGQGSYEQYF; CDR3nt: TGTGCCAGCAGCTTAGTTCCGGGACAGGGGTCCTACGAGCAGTACTTC; abundance: medium-sized; v_gene: TRBV7-2; j_gene: TRBJ2-7; d_gene: TRBD1
CDR3aa: CAWKQNTEAFF; CDR3nt: TGTGCCTGGAAGCAGAACACTGAAGCTTTCTTT; abundance: many; v_gene: TRBV30; j_gene: TRBJ1-1; d_gene: -
CDR3aa: CASAQVVPYEQYF; CDR3nt: TGTGCCAGCGCCCAAGTGGTCCCCTACGAGCAGTACTTC; abundance: -; v_gene: TRBV28; j_gene: TRBJ2-7; d_gene: -
CDR3aa: CASSPQITDTKYF; CDR3nt: TGTGCCAGCTCACCACAAATCACAGATACGAAGTATTTT; abundance: -; v_gene: TRBV18; j_gene: TRBJ2-3; d_gene: -
CDR3aa: CSVVPPTNTEAFF; CDR3nt: TGCAGCGTTGTACCCCCGACCAACACTGAAGCTTTCTTT; abundance: many; v_gene: TRBV29-1; j_gene: TRBJ1-1; d_gene: -
CDR3aa: CASSQDFAGGNYGYTF; CDR3nt: TGCGCCAGCAGCCAAGATTTCGCAGGGGGGAATTATGGCTACACCTTC; abundance: -; v_gene: TRBV4-3; j_gene: TRBJ1-2; d_gene: TRBD1
CDR3aa: CASSPSRFSDTQYF; CDR3nt: TGTGCCAGCAGCCCATCCCGATTCTCAGATACGCAGTATTTT; abundance: -; v_gene: TRBV6-6; j_gene: TRBJ2-3; d_gene: -
CDR3aa: CASSRGRLPYEQYF; CDR3nt: TGTGCCAGCAGTAGGGGAAGACTCCCCTACGAGCAGTACTTC; abundance: -; v_gene: TRBV21-1; j_gene: TRBJ2-7; d_gene: -
CDR3aa: CASSFETLSNQPQHF; CDR3nt: TGTGCCAGCAGCTTTGAGACCTTAAGCAATCAGCCCCAGCATTTT; abundance: few; v_gene: TRBV7-2; j_gene: TRBJ1-5; d_gene: -
CDR3aa: CASSQELGTDTQYF; CDR3nt: TGTGCCAGCAGCCAAGAGCTAGGCACAGATACGCAGTATTTT; abundance: -; v_gene: TRBV14; j_gene: TRBJ2-3; d_gene: -
CDR3aa: CSASKGTSGFQETQYF; CDR3nt: TGCAGTGCCTCTAAGGGGACTAGCGGTTTCCAAGAGACCCAGTACTTC; abundance: many; v_gene: TRBV20-1; j_gene: TRBJ2-5; d_gene: TRBD2
CDR3aa: CASQRGRANEKLFF; CDR3nt: TGTGCCAGCCAACGGGGTCGGGCTAATGAAAAACTGTTTTTT; abundance: many; v_gene: TRBV12-3/TRBV12-4; j_gene: TRBJ1-4; d_gene: -
CDR3aa: CASKGESPGYGYTF; CDR3nt: TGTGCCAGCAAGGGAGAGTCCCCAGGCTATGGCTACACCTTC; abundance: -; v_gene: TRBV21-1; j_gene: TRBJ1-2; d_gene: -
CDR3aa: CASTTTVQETQYF; CDR3nt: TGCGCCAGTACAACGACAGTCCAAGAGACCCAGTACTTC; abundance: -; v_gene: TRBV5-1; j_gene: TRBJ2-5; d_gene: -
CDR3aa: CASSRAGGQETQYF; CDR3nt: TGTGCCAGCTCCCGGGCAGGCGGTCAAGAGACCCAGTACTTC; abundance: few; v_gene: TRBV6-2/TRBV6-3; j_gene: TRBJ2-5; d_gene: -
CDR3aa: CASKGTGGNGELFF; CDR3nt: TGCGCCAGCAAGGGGACAGGGGGCAACGGGGAGCTGTTTTTT; abundance: -; v_gene: TRBV5-1; j_gene: TRBJ2-2; d_gene: TRBD1
CDR3aa: CASSLEQYF; CDR3nt: TGTGCCAGCAGCTTGGAGCAGTACTTC; abundance: few; v_gene: TRBV11-2; j_gene: TRBJ2-7; d_gene: -
CDR3aa: CASHDTSGVSDTQYF; CDR3nt: TGTGCCAGTCACGATACTAGCGGGGTTTCAGATACGCAGTATTTT; abundance: many; v_gene: TRBV7-2; j_gene: TRBJ2-3; d_gene: TRBD2
CDR3aa: CASSLAGGTTDTQYF; CDR3nt: TGTGCCAGCAGCTTAGCAGGGGGCACGACAGATACGCAGTATTTT; abundance: -; v_gene: TRBV11-2; j_gene: TRBJ2-3; d_gene: TRBD1
CDR3aa: CASSEGTLKSYEQYF; CDR3nt: TGTGCCAGCAGTGAAGGGACCCTAAAATCCTACGAGCAGTACTTC; abundance: few; v_gene: TRBV6-1; j_gene: TRBJ2-7; d_gene: -
CDR3aa: CSASRDRSYNEQFF; CDR3nt: TGCAGTGCTTCTCGGGACCGCTCCTACAATGAGCAGTTCTTC; abundance: -; v_gene: TRBV20-1; j_gene: TRBJ2-1; d_gene: -
CDR3aa: CASSEARGLAAEQFF; CDR3nt: TGTGCCAGCAGTGAAGCGCGGGGACTAGCGGCTGAGCAGTTCTTC; abundance: many; v_gene: TRBV2; j_gene: TRBJ2-1; d_gene: TRBD2
CDR3aa: CASGPGQGYNEKLFF; CDR3nt: TGTGCTAGTGGTCCTGGACAGGGTTATAATGAAAAACTGTTTTTT; abundance: few; v_gene: TRBV12-5; j_gene: TRBJ1-4; d_gene: TRBD1
CDR3aa: CASSLVLAGGINEQFF; CDR3nt: TGTGCCAGCAGCTTGGTTCTAGCGGGGGGCATCAATGAGCAGTTCTTC; abundance: many; v_gene: TRBV5-6; j_gene: TRBJ2-1; d_gene: TRBD2
CDR3aa: CASRHSGSGEQYF; CDR3nt: TGTGCCAGCAGGCACAGTGGTTCTGGCGAGCAGTACTTC; abundance: few; v_gene: TRBV11-2; j_gene: TRBJ2-7; d_gene: -
CDR3aa: CSARRLANIQYF; CDR3nt: TGCAGTGCTAGGAGACTAGCAAACATTCAGTACTTC; abundance: few; v_gene: TRBV20-1; j_gene: TRBJ2-4; d_gene: TRBD2
CDR3aa: CASTPLRGAYNEQFF; CDR3nt: TGTGCCAGCACCCCTTTGCGGGGGGCTTACAATGAGCAGTTCTTC; abundance: many; v_gene: TRBV12-3/TRBV12-4; j_gene: TRBJ2-1; d_gene: TRBD2
CDR3aa: CASSLRVGSSRAYEQYF; CDR3nt: TGTGCCAGCAGCTTAAGGGTGGGGTCTAGTAGGGCCTACGAGCAGTACTTC; abundance: few; v_gene: TRBV7-9; j_gene: TRBJ2-7; d_gene: -
CDR3aa: CASRPGQGVGGELFF; CDR3nt: TGTGCCAGCAGACCGGGACAGGGGGTCGGCGGGGAGCTGTTTTTT; abundance: -; v_gene: TRBV12-3/TRBV12-4; j_gene: TRBJ2-2; d_gene: TRBD1
CDR3aa: CASSYARPYEQYF; CDR3nt: TGTGCCAGCAGTTACGCCAGACCCTACGAGCAGTACTTC; abundance: -; v_gene: TRBV6-2/TRBV6-3; j_gene: TRBJ2-7; d_gene: -
CDR3aa: CSVEETYEQYF; CDR3nt: TGCAGCGTTGAGGAGACCTACGAGCAGTACTTC; abundance: -; v_gene: TRBV29-1; j_gene: TRBJ2-7; d_gene: -
CDR3aa: CASSDPPSGNTIYF; CDR3nt: TGTGCCAGCAGTGATCCCCCCTCTGGAAACACCATATATTTT; abundance: few; v_gene: TRBV6-1; j_gene: TRBJ1-3; d_gene: -
CDR3aa: CASSWATSGVYEQYF; CDR3nt: TGTGCCAGCAGCTGGGCGACTAGCGGCGTATACGAGCAGTACTTC; abundance: -; v_gene: TRBV5-6; j_gene: TRBJ2-7; d_gene: TRBD2
CDR3aa: CASSLASGGTHEQFF; CDR3nt: TGTGCCAGCAGCTTAGCAAGCGGGGGGACGCATGAGCAGTTCTTC; abundance: many; v_gene: TRBV11-3; j_gene: TRBJ2-1; d_gene: TRBD2
CDR3aa: CASSSVWGAMLSYNEQFF; CDR3nt: TGTGCCAGCAGTTCCGTTTGGGGGGCTATGCTCTCCTACAATGAGCAGTTCTTC; abundance: -; v_gene: TRBV27; j_gene: TRBJ2-1; d_gene: -
CDR3aa: CASSLIGQGQETQYF; CDR3nt: TGTGCCAGCAGCTTAATAGGACAGGGGCAAGAGACCCAGTACTTC; abundance: few; v_gene: TRBV7-2; j_gene: TRBJ2-5; d_gene: TRBD1
CDR3aa: CASSPQAGATATGELFF; CDR3nt: TGTGCCAGCTCACCACAAGCGGGGGCTACGGCGACCGGGGAGCTGTTTTTT; abundance: many; v_gene: TRBV18; j_gene: TRBJ2-2; d_gene: TRBD2
CDR3aa: CASSPGQGVPRRNNEQFF; CDR3nt: TGTGCCAGCAGCCCGGGACAGGGGGTCCCCCGAAGGAACAATGAGCAGTTCTTC; abundance: many; v_gene: TRBV7-9; j_gene: TRBJ2-1; d_gene: TRBD1
CDR3aa: CASSNSETGWDTQYF; CDR3nt: TGTGCCAGCAGCAACTCTGAGACAGGGTGGGATACGCAGTATTTT; abundance: many; v_gene: TRBV5-4; j_gene: TRBJ2-3; d_gene: TRBD1
CDR3aa: CASSAGSLNQPQHF; CDR3nt: TGCGCCAGCAGCGCCGGGTCCCTAAATCAGCCCCAGCATTTT; abundance: -; v_gene: TRBV5-1; j_gene: TRBJ1-5; d_gene: -
CDR3aa: CASRAAVAGELFF; CDR3nt: TGTGCCAGCAGAGCCGCAGTGGCCGGGGAGCTGTTTTTT; abundance: -; v_gene: TRBV6-1; j_gene: TRBJ2-2; d_gene: -
CDR3aa: CASSESIGGETQYF; CDR3nt: TGCGCCAGCAGTGAGTCGATAGGGGGAGAGACCCAGTACTTC; abundance: many; v_gene: TRBV10-2; j_gene: TRBJ2-5; d_gene: -
CDR3aa: CASGLLTETQYF; CDR3nt: TGTGCTAGTGGTTTGTTGACAGAGACCCAGTACTTC; abundance: few; v_gene: TRBV12-5; j_gene: TRBJ2-5; d_gene: -